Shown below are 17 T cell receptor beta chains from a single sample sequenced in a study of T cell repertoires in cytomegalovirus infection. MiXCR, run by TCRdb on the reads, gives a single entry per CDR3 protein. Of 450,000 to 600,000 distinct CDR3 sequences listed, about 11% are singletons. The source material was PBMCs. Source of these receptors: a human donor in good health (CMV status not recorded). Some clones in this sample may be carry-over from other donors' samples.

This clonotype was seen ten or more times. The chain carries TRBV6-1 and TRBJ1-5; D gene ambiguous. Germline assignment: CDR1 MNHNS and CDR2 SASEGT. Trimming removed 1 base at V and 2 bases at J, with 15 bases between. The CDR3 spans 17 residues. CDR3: CASSEDFGREGNQPQHF. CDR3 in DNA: TGTGCCAGCAGTGAAGATTTCGGGAGGGAGGGCAATCAGCCCCAGCATTTT.

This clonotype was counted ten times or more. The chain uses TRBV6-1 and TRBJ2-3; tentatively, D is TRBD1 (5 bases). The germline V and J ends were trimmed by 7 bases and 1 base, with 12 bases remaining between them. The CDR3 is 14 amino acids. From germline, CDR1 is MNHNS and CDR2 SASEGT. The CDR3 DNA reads TGTGCCAGCAAGCAGGGCTCCCGCACAGATACGCAGTATTTT. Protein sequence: CASKQGSRTDTQYF.

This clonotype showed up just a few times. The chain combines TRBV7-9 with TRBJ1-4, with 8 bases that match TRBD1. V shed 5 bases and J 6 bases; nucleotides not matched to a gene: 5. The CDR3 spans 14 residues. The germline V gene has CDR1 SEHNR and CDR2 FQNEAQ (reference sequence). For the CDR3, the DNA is TGTGCCAGCAGCACAGGGGGACTTTATGAAAAACTGTTTTTT. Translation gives CASSTGGLYEKLFF.

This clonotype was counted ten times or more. The CDR3 region is CASSLVATGGTYEQYF. DNA of the CDR3: TGTGCCAGCAGCTTAGTTGCGACCGGGGGAACCTACGAGCAGTACTTC. The J gene is TRBJ2-7, the V gene TRBV7-2; D is possibly TRBD2 (6 bases). The germline gives CDR1 SGHTA, CDR2 FQGNSA. Trimming stripped 1 base from V and 2 bases from J, with 15 bases between. This CDR3 is 16 amino acids long.

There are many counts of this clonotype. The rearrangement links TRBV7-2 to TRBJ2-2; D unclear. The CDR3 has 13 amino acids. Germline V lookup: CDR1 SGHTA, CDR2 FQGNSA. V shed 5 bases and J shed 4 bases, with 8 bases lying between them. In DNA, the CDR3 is TGTGCCAGCAGCCCCCGTGCCACCGGGGAGCTGTTTTTT. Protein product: CASSPRATGELFF.

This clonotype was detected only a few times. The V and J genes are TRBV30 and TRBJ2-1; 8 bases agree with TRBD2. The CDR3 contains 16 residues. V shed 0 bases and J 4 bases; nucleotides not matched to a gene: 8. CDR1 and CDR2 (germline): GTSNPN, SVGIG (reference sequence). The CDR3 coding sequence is TGTGCCTGGAGTGTCGGCCTAGCGGGCCTTTACAATGAGCAGTTCTTC. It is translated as CAWSVGLAGLYNEQFF.

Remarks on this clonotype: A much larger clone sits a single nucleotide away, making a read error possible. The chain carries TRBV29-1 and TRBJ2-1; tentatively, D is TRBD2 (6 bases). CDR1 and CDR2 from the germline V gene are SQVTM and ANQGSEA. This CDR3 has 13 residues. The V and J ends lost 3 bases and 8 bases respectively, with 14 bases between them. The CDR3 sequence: CSVEATSNDEQFF. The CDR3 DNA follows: TGCAGCGTTGAGGCGACTAGTAACGATGAGCAGTTCTTC.

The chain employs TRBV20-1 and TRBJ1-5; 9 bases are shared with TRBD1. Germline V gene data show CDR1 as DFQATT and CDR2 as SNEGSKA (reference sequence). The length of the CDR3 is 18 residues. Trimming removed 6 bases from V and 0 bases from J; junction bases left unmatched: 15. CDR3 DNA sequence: TGCAGTGCAACCGGGACAGGGCTGAAAGGGCTTAGCAATCAGCCCCAGCATTTT. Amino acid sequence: CSATGTGLKGLSNQPQHF.

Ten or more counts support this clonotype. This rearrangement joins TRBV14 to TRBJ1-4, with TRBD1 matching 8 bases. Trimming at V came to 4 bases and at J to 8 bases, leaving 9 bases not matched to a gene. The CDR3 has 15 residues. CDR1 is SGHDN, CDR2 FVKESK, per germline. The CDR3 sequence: CASSPRTGFYEKLFF. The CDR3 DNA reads TGTGCCAGCAGCCCCCGGACAGGGTTTTACGAAAAACTGTTTTTT.

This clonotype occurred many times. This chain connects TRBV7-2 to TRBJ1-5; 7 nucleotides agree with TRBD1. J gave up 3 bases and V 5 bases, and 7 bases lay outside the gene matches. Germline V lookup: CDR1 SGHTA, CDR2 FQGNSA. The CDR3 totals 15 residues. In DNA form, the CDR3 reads TGTGCCAGCAGCCCCGAGACAGGGATCAATCAGCCCCAGCATTTT. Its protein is CASSPETGINQPQHF. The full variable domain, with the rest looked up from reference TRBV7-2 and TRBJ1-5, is GAGVSQSPSNKVTEKGKDVELRCDPISGHTALYWYRQSLGQGLEFLIYFQGNSAPDKSGLPSDRFSAERTGGSVSTLTIQRTQQEDSAVYLCASSPETGINQPQHFGDGTRLSIL.

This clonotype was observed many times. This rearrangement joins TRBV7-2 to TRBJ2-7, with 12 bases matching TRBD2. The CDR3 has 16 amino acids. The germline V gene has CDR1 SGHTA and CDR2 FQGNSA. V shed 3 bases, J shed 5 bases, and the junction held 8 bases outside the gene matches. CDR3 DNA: TGTGCCAGCAGCTTTCCTAGCGGGAGGGTTACACACGAGCAGTACTTC. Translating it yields CASSFPSGRVTHEQYF.

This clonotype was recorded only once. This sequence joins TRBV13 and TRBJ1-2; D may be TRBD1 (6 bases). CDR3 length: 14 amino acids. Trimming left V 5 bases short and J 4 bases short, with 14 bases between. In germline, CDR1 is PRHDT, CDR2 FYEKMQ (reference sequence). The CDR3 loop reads CASSPDSSLYGYTF. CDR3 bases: TGTGCCAGCAGCCCGGACAGCTCCCTCTATGGCTACACCTTC.

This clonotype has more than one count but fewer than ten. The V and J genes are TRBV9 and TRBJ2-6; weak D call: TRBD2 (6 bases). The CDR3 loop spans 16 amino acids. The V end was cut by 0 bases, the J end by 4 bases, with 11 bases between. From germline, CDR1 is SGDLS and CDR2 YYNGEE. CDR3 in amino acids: CASSVAGGRGANVLTF. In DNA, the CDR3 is TGTGCCAGCAGCGTAGCTGGGGGGAGAGGGGCCAACGTCCTGACTTTC.

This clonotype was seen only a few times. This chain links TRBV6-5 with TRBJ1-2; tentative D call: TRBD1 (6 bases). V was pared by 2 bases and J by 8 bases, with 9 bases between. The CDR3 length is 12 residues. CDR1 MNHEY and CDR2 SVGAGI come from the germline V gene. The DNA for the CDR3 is TGTGCCAGCAGTTACCCGACAGGAGGCTACACCTTC. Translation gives CASSYPTGGYTF.

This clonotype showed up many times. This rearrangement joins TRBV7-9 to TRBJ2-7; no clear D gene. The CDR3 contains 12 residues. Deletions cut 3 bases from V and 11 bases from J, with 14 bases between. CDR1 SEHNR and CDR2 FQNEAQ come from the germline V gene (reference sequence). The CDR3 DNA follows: TGTGCCAGCAGCTTGGACCAGCAGACGGAGTACTTC. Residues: CASSLDQQTEYF. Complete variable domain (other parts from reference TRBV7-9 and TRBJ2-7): DTGVSQNPRHKITKRGQNVTFRCDPISEHNRLYWYRQTLGQGPEFLTYFQNEAQLEKSRLLSDRFSAERPKGSFSTLEIQRTEQGDSAMYLCASSLDQQTEYFGPGTRLTVT.

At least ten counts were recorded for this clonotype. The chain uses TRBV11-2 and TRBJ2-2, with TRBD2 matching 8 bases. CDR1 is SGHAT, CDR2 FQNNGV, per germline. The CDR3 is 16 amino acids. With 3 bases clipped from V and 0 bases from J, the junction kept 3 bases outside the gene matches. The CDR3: CASSFLSGANTGELFF. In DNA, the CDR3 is TGTGCCAGCAGCTTCCTTAGCGGGGCGAACACCGGGGAGCTGTTTTTT.

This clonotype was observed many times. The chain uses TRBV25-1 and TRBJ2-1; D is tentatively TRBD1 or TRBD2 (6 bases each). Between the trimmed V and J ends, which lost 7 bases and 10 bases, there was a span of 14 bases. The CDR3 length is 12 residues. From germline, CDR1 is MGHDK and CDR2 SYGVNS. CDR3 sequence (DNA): TGTGCCAGCACCTCGGGGGCGGGGGAGCAGTTCTTC. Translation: CASTSGAGEQFF.